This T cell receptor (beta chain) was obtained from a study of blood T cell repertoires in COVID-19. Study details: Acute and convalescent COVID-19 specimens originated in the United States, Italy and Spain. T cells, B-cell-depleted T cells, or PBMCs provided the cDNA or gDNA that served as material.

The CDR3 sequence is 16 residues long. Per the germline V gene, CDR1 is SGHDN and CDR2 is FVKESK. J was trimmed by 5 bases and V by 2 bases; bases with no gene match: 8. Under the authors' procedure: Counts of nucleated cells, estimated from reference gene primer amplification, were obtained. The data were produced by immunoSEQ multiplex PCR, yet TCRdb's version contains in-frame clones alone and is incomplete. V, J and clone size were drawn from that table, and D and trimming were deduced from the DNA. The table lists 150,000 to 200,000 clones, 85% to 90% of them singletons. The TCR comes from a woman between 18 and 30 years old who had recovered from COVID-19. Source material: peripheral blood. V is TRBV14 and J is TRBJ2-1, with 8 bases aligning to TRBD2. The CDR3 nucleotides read TGTGCCAGCAGCCAACCCGGACTAGCCGTCGACAATGAGCAGTTCTTC. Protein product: CASSQPGLAVDNEQFF.